This TCR beta chain is drawn from a study of sequential checkpoint blockade in melanoma. Overall study: First-line arms were nivolumab then ipilimumab, or the reverse, randomized 1:1.

As to treatment: randomized to nivolumab then ipilimumab (arm A) or the reverse (arm B). This CDR3 has 14 residues. Germline V gene sequence: CDR1 MNHNY, CDR2 SVGAGI (reference sequence). Between the trimmed V and J ends, which lost 2 bases and 5 bases, there was a span of 12 bases. Data came from immunoSEQ multiplex PCR; TCRdb stores just in-frame clones and leaves some out. Here the sample spans 4,000 or so clones, around three fifths being singletons. The chain is built from TRBV6-6 and TRBJ2-5; D ambiguous. The sample in question was CD8+ T cells sorted from blood (inferred from file names), obtained from a patient given nivolumab and ipilimumab in sequence. This TCR was sampled from a human patient with melanoma. Some clones in this sample may be carry-over from other donors' samples. The CDR3: CASSYISGDETQYF. The CDR3 DNA follows: TGTGCCAGCAGTTACATCTCAGGTGACGAGACCCAGTACTTC.